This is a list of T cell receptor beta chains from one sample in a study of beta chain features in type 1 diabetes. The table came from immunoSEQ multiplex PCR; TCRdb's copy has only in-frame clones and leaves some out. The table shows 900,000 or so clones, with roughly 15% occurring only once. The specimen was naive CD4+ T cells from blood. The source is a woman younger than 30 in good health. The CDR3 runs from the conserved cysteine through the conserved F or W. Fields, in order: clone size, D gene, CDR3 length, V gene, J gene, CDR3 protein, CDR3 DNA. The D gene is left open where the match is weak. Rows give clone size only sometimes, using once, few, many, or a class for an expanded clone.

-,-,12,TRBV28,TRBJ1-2,CASKRGTYGYTF,TGTGCCAGCAAACGGGGGACCTATGGCTACACCTTC
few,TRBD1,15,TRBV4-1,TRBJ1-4,CASSHRTGGSEKLFF,TGCGCCAGCAGCCACAGGACAGGGGGCAGCGAAAAACTGTTTTTT
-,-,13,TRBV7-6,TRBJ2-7,CASSLGVPNEQYF,TGTGCCAGCAGCTTGGGTGTCCCCAATGAGCAGTACTTC
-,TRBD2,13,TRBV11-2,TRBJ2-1,CASRTSGYNEQFF,TGTGCCAGCAGGACTAGCGGTTACAATGAGCAGTTCTTC
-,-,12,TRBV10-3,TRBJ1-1,CAISELDLEAFF,TGTGCCATCAGTGAGCTCGACTTAGAAGCTTTCTTT
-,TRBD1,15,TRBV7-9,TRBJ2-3,CASSSGGASTDTQYF,TGTGCCAGCAGCTCAGGGGGCGCGTCCACAGATACGCAGTATTTT
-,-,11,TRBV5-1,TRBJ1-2,CASSSSYGYTF,TGCGCCAGCAGCTCCTCCTACGGCTACACCTTC
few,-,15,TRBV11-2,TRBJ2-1,CASSFISSPGTEQFF,TGTGCCAGCAGCTTCATTTCATCCCCAGGGACTGAGCAGTTCTTC
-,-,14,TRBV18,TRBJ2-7,CASSPNRDSYEQYF,TGTGCCAGCTCACCGAACAGGGACTCCTACGAGCAGTACTTC
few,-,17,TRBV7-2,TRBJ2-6,CASSLVESSSGANVLTF,TGTGCCAGCAGCTTAGTAGAATCATCCTCTGGGGCCAACGTCCTGACTTTC
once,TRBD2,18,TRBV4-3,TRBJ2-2,CASSGILAGGTNTGELFF,TGCGCCAGCAGCGGAATCCTAGCGGGAGGAACGAACACCGGGGAGCTGTTTTTT
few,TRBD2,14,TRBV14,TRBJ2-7,CASSQGTSSYEQYF,TGTGCCAGCAGCCAAGGGACTAGCAGCTACGAGCAGTACTTC
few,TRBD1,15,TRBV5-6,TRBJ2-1,CASSLPGTGIHEQFF,TGTGCCAGCAGCTTACCCGGGACAGGGATCCATGAGCAGTTCTTC
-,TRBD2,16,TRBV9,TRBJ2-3,CASSVRAGGFTDTQYF,TGTGCCAGCAGCGTAAGGGCGGGAGGATTCACAGATACGCAGTATTTT
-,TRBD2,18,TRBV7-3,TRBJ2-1,CASSPRRLAVDRLNEQFF,TGTGCCAGCAGCCCGCGACGACTAGCGGTGGATCGTCTCAATGAGCAGTTCTTC
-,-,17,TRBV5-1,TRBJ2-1,CASSVTGTSYSYNEQFF,TGCGCCAGCAGCGTAACCGGGACTTCCTACTCCTACAATGAGCAGTTCTTC
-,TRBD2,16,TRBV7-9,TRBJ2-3,CASSPKGTAGADTQYF,TGTGCCAGCAGCCCCAAGGGGACCGCGGGAGCAGATACGCAGTATTTT
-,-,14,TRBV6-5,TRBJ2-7,CASSYGADSYEQYF,TGTGCCAGCAGTTACGGGGCAGACTCCTACGAGCAGTACTTC
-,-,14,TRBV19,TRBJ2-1,CASSIWPRYNEQFF,TGTGCCAGTAGTATATGGCCAAGATACAATGAGCAGTTCTTC
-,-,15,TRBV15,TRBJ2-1,CATREVGTMWNEQFF,TGTGCCACCAGGGAGGTCGGAACGATGTGGAATGAGCAGTTCTTC
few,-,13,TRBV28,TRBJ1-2,CASSIAENYGYTF,TGTGCCAGCAGCATAGCGGAAAACTATGGCTACACCTTC
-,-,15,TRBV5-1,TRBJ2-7,CASSLDGGRVYEQYF,TGCGCCAGCAGCTTGGACGGGGGGCGCGTCTACGAGCAGTACTTC
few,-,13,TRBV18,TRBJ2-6,CASSPLGANVLTF,TGTGCCAGCTCCCCCTTGGGGGCCAACGTCCTGACTTTC
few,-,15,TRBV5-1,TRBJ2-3,CASSLGVGLTDTQYF,TGCGCCAGCAGCTTGGGAGTAGGACTCACAGATACGCAGTATTTT
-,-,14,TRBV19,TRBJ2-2,CASSIEGRHGELFF,TGTGCCAGTAGTATTGAGGGGAGGCACGGGGAGCTGTTTTTT
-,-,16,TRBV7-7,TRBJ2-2,CASRSEAQGGTGELFF,TGTGCTAGCAGGAGCGAGGCACAGGGAGGCACCGGGGAGCTGTTTTTT
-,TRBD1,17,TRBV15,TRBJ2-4,CATSRLQGAGAKNIQYF,TGTGCCACCAGCAGACTCCAGGGGGCTGGAGCCAAAAACATTCAGTACTTC
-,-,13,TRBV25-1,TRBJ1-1,CASSQIGNTEAFF,TGTGCCAGCAGCCAAATAGGGAACACTGAAGCTTTCTTT
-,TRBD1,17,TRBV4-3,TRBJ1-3,CASSQSGQVISGNTIYF,TGCGCCAGCAGCCAATCGGGACAGGTGATCTCTGGAAACACCATATATTTT
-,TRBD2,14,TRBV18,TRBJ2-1,CASSPLAGYNEQFF,TGTGCCAGCTCACCCCTAGCGGGATACAATGAGCAGTTCTTC
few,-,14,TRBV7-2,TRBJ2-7,CASSGRPEGGEQYF,TGTGCCAGCAGCGGACGTCCCGAGGGGGGGGAGCAGTACTTC
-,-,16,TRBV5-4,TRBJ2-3,CASSVDTTQSTDTQYF,TGTGCCAGCAGCGTGGATACCACCCAAAGCACAGATACGCAGTATTTT
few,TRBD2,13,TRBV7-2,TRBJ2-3,CASSFAGGDTQYF,TGTGCCAGCAGCTTTGCGGGAGGCGATACGCAGTATTTT
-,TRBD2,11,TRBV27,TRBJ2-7,CASSRGGEQYF,TGTGCCAGCAGTCGGGGGGGCGAGCAGTACTTC
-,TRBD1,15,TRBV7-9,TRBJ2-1,CASSPPTGGKNEQFF,TGTGCCAGCAGCCCTCCCACAGGGGGCAAGAATGAGCAGTTCTTC
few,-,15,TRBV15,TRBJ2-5,CATSRDGQSQETQYF,TGTGCCACCAGCAGAGATGGCCAGAGCCAAGAGACCCAGTACTTC
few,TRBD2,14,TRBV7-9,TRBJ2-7,CASSQGGGGYEQYF,TGTGCCAGCAGCCAAGGTGGGGGAGGGTACGAGCAGTACTTC
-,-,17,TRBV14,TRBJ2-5,CASSAGQSGGYQETQYF,TGTGCCAGCAGCGCGGGACAATCCGGAGGGTACCAAGAGACCCAGTACTTC
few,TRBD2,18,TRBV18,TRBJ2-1,CASSPSGVAGGPWNEQFF,TGTGCCAGCTCCCCTTCGGGGGTAGCGGGAGGGCCTTGGAATGAGCAGTTCTTC
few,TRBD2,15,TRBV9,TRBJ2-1,CASSVVGGSYNEQFF,TGTGCCAGCAGCGTAGTAGGCGGGAGTTACAATGAGCAGTTCTTC
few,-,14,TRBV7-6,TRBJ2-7,CASSLGVQSYEQYF,TGTGCCAGCAGCTTAGGGGTACAGTCCTACGAGCAGTACTTC
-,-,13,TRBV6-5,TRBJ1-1,CASSPTMNTEAFF,TGTGCCAGCAGTCCCACAATGAACACTGAAGCTTTCTTT
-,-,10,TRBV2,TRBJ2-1,CARDGGEQFF,TGTGCCAGAGACGGAGGGGAGCAGTTCTTC
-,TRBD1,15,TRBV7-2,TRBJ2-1,CASSFRQGLVGEQFF,TGTGCCAGCAGCTTCCGACAGGGCCTCGTAGGGGAGCAGTTCTTC
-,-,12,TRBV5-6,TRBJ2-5,CASSFQGETQYF,TGTGCCAGCAGCTTTCAAGGAGAGACCCAGTACTTC
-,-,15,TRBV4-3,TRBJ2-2,CASSQMNIRTGELFF,TGCGCCAGCAGCCAGATGAACATCCGCACCGGGGAGCTGTTTTTT
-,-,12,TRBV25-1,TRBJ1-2,CASSDLGHGYTF,TGTGCCAGCAGTGATCTAGGGCATGGCTACACCTTC
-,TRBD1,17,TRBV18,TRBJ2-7,CASSTGTAVAPAYEQYF,TGTGCCAGCTCAACGGGGACAGCCGTAGCTCCTGCGTACGAGCAGTACTTC
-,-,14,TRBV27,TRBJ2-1,CASSNSGYYNEQFF,TGTGCCAGCAGCAATTCAGGGTACTACAATGAGCAGTTCTTC
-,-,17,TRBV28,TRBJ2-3,CASSAASAGRETDTQYF,TGTGCCAGCAGTGCCGCCTCGGCGGGCCGTGAGACAGATACGCAGTATTTT
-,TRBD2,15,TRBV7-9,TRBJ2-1,CASSPLGLASNEQFF,TGTGCCAGCAGCCCCCTTGGACTAGCGAGTAATGAGCAGTTCTTC
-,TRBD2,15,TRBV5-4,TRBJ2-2,CASSLTSAGTGELFF,TGTGCCAGCAGCCTAACTAGCGCAGGCACCGGGGAGCTGTTTTTT